This is a list of T cell receptor beta chains from one sample in a study of beta chain features in type 1 diabetes. The data were produced by immunoSEQ multiplex PCR, yet TCRdb's version contains in-frame clones alone and is incomplete. The sample shows around 40,000 clones, roughly 49% of them seen only once. Sample: Tregs from blood. The source of these receptors is a woman aged 18-29 years in good health. The CDR3 runs from the conserved cysteine through the conserved F or W. Fields, in order: D gene, clone size, J gene, V gene, CDR3 DNA, CDR3 protein. A D gene is named only where the DNA matches it firmly. Not all rows give a size; the values are once, few, many and, for expanded clones, a class.

D: -
size: -
J: TRBJ2-5
V: TRBV7-9
DNA: TGTGCCAGCAGCCTCTGGGGCCCCCAAGAGACCCAGTACTTC
CDR3: CASSLWGPQETQYF

D: TRBD2
size: few
J: TRBJ2-2
V: TRBV9
DNA: TGTGCCAGCAGCGGGCCGGGACTAGTCTCCGGGGAGCTGTTTTTT
CDR3: CASSGPGLVSGELFF

D: TRBD1
size: few
J: TRBJ1-2
V: TRBV6-6
DNA: TGTGCCAGCAGTCCCCCGGGACAGGGAAGCTCGGGCTACACCTTC
CDR3: CASSPPGQGSSGYTF

D: TRBD2
size: -
J: TRBJ2-7
V: TRBV28
DNA: TGTGCCAGCAGTTGGGCTTTTAGCGGGAGAAGTGGTGGAGAGTCCTACGAGCAGTACTTC
CDR3: CASSWAFSGRSGGESYEQYF

D: -
size: -
J: TRBJ1-1
V: TRBV6-6
DNA: TGTGCCAGCAGTTCAACTTCGGGGAAGAGGGAAGCTTTCTTT
CDR3: CASSSTSGKREAFF

D: -
size: -
J: TRBJ1-1
V: TRBV30
DNA: TGTGCCTGGAGTGTAGCACAGGGAGTCACTGAAGCTTTCTTT
CDR3: CAWSVAQGVTEAFF

D: TRBD2
size: -
J: TRBJ2-1
V: TRBV5-1
DNA: TGCGCCAGCAGGGCCGGGACTAGCGGCTACAATGAGCAGTTCTTC
CDR3: CASRAGTSGYNEQFF

D: -
size: -
J: TRBJ2-2
V: TRBV19
DNA: TGTGCCAGTAGTATGAGAATGCGCGGCACCGGGGAGCTGTTTTTT
CDR3: CASSMRMRGTGELFF

D: -
size: once
J: TRBJ2-1
V: TRBV7-9
DNA: TGTGCCAGCAGCCACCTATCTAGCTGGGTAGACAATGAGCAGTTCTTC
CDR3: CASSHLSSWVDNEQFF

D: TRBD2
size: -
J: TRBJ2-5
V: TRBV5-1
DNA: TGCGCCAGCAATCCCAGGACTAGCGGGAGGTCCCCAGAGACCCAGTACTTC
CDR3: CASNPRTSGRSPETQYF

D: TRBD1
size: -
J: TRBJ1-4
V: TRBV30
DNA: TGTGCCTGGAGACCCCCGGGACAGACAAAACTGTTTTTT
CDR3: CAWRPPGQTKLFF

D: -
size: -
J: TRBJ2-5
V: TRBV5-1
DNA: TGCGCCAGCTGGACCGGGACACCCCAAGAGACCCAGTACTTC
CDR3: CASWTGTPQETQYF

D: -
size: -
J: TRBJ1-4
V: TRBV4-2
DNA: TGTGCCAGCAGCCAAGGCGCGGGCTCCGATTCAACTAATGAAAAACTGTTTTTT
CDR3: CASSQGAGSDSTNEKLFF

D: TRBD2
size: -
J: TRBJ2-1
V: TRBV29-1
DNA: TGCAGCGTCGATAGCGGGAGCCCCTTAGATGAGCAGTTCTTC
CDR3: CSVDSGSPLDEQFF

D: -
size: -
J: TRBJ1-6
V: TRBV4-2
DNA: TGTGCCAGCACCGGGGGGGAGGGGCCGAATTCACCCCTCCACTTT
CDR3: CASTGGEGPNSPLHF

D: TRBD2
size: -
J: TRBJ2-1
V: TRBV2
DNA: TGTGCCAGCATGCTTGAAGCGGGAGGGATCGGCAATGAGCAGTTCTTC
CDR3: CASMLEAGGIGNEQFF

D: TRBD1
size: few
J: TRBJ2-2
V: TRBV28
DNA: TGTGCCAGCAGTTACTCAGGGGGTCCAGACACCGGGGAGCTGTTTTTT
CDR3: CASSYSGGPDTGELFF

D: TRBD2
size: -
J: TRBJ2-3
V: TRBV5-1
DNA: TGCGCCAGCAGCGCGACGGCTAGCGGGTCTAGCACAGATACGCAGTATTTT
CDR3: CASSATASGSSTDTQYF

D: -
size: -
J: TRBJ2-1
V: TRBV7-2
DNA: TGTGCCAGCAGCTTAAGGGGGAACAATGAGCAGTTCTTC
CDR3: CASSLRGNNEQFF

D: TRBD1
size: -
J: TRBJ1-2
V: TRBV18
DNA: TGTGCCAGCTCACCCCGACAGGGGCCGCCGGAAGGCTACACCTTC
CDR3: CASSPRQGPPEGYTF

D: TRBD1
size: -
J: TRBJ2-1
V: TRBV6-1
DNA: TGTGCCAGCAGTGTACCGGGACAGGGGCGCAATGAGCAGTTCTTC
CDR3: CASSVPGQGRNEQFF

D: TRBD2
size: -
J: TRBJ2-7
V: TRBV6-5
DNA: TGTGCCAGCAGTTCCCACCGCGGGAGCCTCTACGAGCAGTACTTC
CDR3: CASSSHRGSLYEQYF

D: -
size: -
J: TRBJ2-2
V: TRBV21-1
DNA: TGTGCCAGAACCCTTGGGGGAGGGAACACCGGGGAGCTGTTTTTT
CDR3: CARTLGGGNTGELFF

D: -
size: -
J: TRBJ1-1
V: TRBV2
DNA: TGTGCCAGCAGTGTGCCAGGGATGGCGAACACTGAAGCTTTCTTT
CDR3: CASSVPGMANTEAFF

D: TRBD2
size: once
J: TRBJ2-1
V: TRBV18
DNA: TGTGCCAGCTCACCCTCTAGCGGGAGGGTCGTTGAGCAGTTCTTC
CDR3: CASSPSSGRVVEQFF

D: TRBD2
size: -
J: TRBJ2-1
V: TRBV4-3
DNA: TGCGCCAGCAGCCAAGATACTGGGACTAGCGCCCCAATAAGCCCCTACAATGAGCAGTTCTTC
CDR3: CASSQDTGTSAPISPYNEQFF

D: TRBD1
size: few
J: TRBJ1-1
V: TRBV7-2
DNA: TGTGCCAGCAGCTTAAGGACAGGGTGGAGCACTGAAGCTTTCTTT
CDR3: CASSLRTGWSTEAFF

D: TRBD1
size: once
J: TRBJ1-2
V: TRBV6-1
DNA: TGTGCCAGCAGTCGACAGGGGCAAGACTATGGCTACACCTTC
CDR3: CASSRQGQDYGYTF

D: -
size: -
J: TRBJ2-7
V: TRBV6-6
DNA: TGTGCCTGCTTGCGGGACAGTCCCTACGAGCAGTACTTC
CDR3: CACLRDSPYEQYF

D: TRBD1
size: -
J: TRBJ1-1
V: TRBV5-5
DNA: TGTGCCAGCAGCATGGGAGACAGGGGGGCCACTGAAGCTTTCTTT
CDR3: CASSMGDRGATEAFF

D: TRBD2
size: -
J: TRBJ2-3
V: TRBV5-5
DNA: TGTGCCAGCAGCGACCGGGCAGGCGCTAGCGGGAGTAATACGCAGTATTTT
CDR3: CASSDRAGASGSNTQYF

D: -
size: -
J: TRBJ1-5
V: TRBV4-2
DNA: TGTGCCAGCAGCCAAGGGGGCAGCGATCATAGCAATCAGCCCCAGCATTTT
CDR3: CASSQGGSDHSNQPQHF

D: -
size: few
J: TRBJ2-6
V: TRBV7-9
DNA: TGTGCCAGCAGCGTATGGCGGGGCTCTGGGGCCAACGTCCTGACTTTC
CDR3: CASSVWRGSGANVLTF

D: -
size: -
J: TRBJ2-2
V: TRBV5-5
DNA: TGTGCCAGCAGCTGGGCTTTAAGGACCGGGGAGCTGTTTTTT
CDR3: CASSWALRTGELFF

D: -
size: -
J: TRBJ1-1
V: TRBV18
DNA: TGTGCCAGCTCACCACCCAAACCCACAGGAAACACTGAAGCTTTCTTT
CDR3: CASSPPKPTGNTEAFF

D: TRBD1
size: -
J: TRBJ1-1
V: TRBV10-1
DNA: TGCGCCAGCAGTGGAAGGACAGGGGGCACGGTGAAGGCTGAAGCTTTCTTT
CDR3: CASSGRTGGTVKAEAFF

D: TRBD1
size: -
J: TRBJ2-7
V: TRBV6-6
DNA: TGTGCCAGCATTTGGGACAGGGGTCTCTCCTACGAGCAGTACTTC
CDR3: CASIWDRGLSYEQYF

D: TRBD1
size: -
J: TRBJ2-7
V: TRBV28
DNA: TGTGCCAGCAGGCTGGGACAGGGATCCCACGAGCAGTACTTC
CDR3: CASRLGQGSHEQYF

D: TRBD2
size: -
J: TRBJ2-1
V: TRBV7-2
DNA: TGTGCCAGCAGCTTTGGGACTAGCGGGGGGAGCTCCTACAATGAGCAGTTCTTC
CDR3: CASSFGTSGGSSYNEQFF

D: -
size: -
J: TRBJ1-5
V: TRBV19
DNA: TGTGCCAGTAGTAGATCGGTCAACGGCAATCAGCCCCAGCATTTT
CDR3: CASSRSVNGNQPQHF

D: -
size: few
J: TRBJ1-2
V: TRBV5-5
DNA: TGTGCCAGCAGCCAAGACGTACGGGGGGAGGCAAGAGGCTACACCTTC
CDR3: CASSQDVRGEARGYTF

D: TRBD1
size: -
J: TRBJ2-6
V: TRBV4-2
DNA: TGTGCCAGCAGCCAAGCAACGGGACAGGGAGGTACTGGGGCCAACGTCCTGACTTTC
CDR3: CASSQATGQGGTGANVLTF

D: TRBD1
size: -
J: TRBJ1-4
V: TRBV28
DNA: TGTGCCAGCAGTCCACGGGACAGATCTGAAAAACTGTTTTTT
CDR3: CASSPRDRSEKLFF